The subject of this entry is one TCR beta chain. Its matching antigen is unknown. One end of the junction fails to match germline, which may point to a read error. The record originates from a study of tumor and adjacent non-tumor tissue in lung cancer. At the level of the study: Histology: about a dozen adenocarcinoma, a couple of squamous cell carcinoma, 1 small cell lung cancer. Study results and caveats: Compared with tumor, normal lung showed significantly lower TCR diversity.

This sample's RNA came from whole unsorted tissue. The normal lung tissue was taken more than 3 cm from the tumor edge. Between August and November 2014, newly diagnosed, chemotherapy-naive lung cancer patients underwent thoracic surgery in China. The library came from three nested PCR rounds adapted from ARM-PCR protocols. A single record per CDR3 protein comes from TCRdb applying MiXCR to the multiplex PCR reads. The table has 90,000 to 100,000 distinct CDR3 sequences, 80% seen once. The TCR sequence derives from a man in his 60s with small cell lung cancer. The sample taken for sequencing was distant non-tumor lung tissue.

CDR3 region: CASSLYTAKEEIQYF. The CDR3 bases are TGCGCCAGCAGCTTGTATACGGCTAAGGAAGAGATCCAGTACTTC. The chain is built from TRBV5-1 and TRBJ2-5; D uncertain. Per the germline V gene, CDR1 is SGHRS and CDR2 is YFSETQ. This CDR3 comprises 15 residues.